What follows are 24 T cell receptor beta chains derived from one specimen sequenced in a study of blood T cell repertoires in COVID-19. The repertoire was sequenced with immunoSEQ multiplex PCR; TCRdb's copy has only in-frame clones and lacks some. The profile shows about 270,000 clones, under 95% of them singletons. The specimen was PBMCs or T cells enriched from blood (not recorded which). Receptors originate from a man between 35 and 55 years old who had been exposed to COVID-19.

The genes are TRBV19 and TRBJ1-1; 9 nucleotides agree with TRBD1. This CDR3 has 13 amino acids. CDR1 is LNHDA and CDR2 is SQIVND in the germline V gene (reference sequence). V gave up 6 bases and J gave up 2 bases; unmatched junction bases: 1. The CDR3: CASRDRGNTEAFF. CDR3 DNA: TGTGCCAGTAGGGACAGGGGCAACACTGAAGCTTTCTTT.

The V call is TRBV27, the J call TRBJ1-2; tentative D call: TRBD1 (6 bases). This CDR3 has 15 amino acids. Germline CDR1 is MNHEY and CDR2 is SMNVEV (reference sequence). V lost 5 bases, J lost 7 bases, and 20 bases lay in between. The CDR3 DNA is TGTGCCAGCAGTCCTGACAGGCCGTCTGATGGTGGCTACACCTTC. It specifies CASSPDRPSDGGYTF.

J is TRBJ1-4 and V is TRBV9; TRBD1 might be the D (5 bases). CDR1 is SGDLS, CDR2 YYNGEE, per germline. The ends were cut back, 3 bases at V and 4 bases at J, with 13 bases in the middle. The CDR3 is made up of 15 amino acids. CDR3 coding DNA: TGTGCCAGCAGCGCCGATACAGGAGATAATGAAAAACTGTTTTTT. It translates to CASSADTGDNEKLFF.

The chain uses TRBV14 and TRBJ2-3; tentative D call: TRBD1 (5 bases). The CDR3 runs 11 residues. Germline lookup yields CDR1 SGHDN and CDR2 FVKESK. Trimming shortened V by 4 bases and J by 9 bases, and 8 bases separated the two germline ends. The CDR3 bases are TGTGCCAGCAGCCCAGGACACACGCAGTATTTT. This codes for CASSPGHTQYF.

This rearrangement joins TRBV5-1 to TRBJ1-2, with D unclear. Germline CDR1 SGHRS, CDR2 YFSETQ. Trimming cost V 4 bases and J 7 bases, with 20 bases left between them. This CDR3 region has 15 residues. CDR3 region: CASSALGEGEGGYTF. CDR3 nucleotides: TGCGCCAGCAGCGCCCTCGGGGAGGGTGAGGGTGGCTACACCTTC.

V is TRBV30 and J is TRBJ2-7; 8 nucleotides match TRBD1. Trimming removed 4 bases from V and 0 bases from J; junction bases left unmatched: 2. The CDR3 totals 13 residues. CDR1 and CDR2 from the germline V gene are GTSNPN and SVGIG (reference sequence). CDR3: CAWTGTGSYEQYF. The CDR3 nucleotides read TGTGCCTGGACCGGGACAGGCTCCTACGAGCAGTACTTC.

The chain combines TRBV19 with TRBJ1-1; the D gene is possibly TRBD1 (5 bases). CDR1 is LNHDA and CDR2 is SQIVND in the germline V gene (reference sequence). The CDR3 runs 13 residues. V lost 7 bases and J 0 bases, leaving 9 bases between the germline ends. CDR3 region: CASKTAMNTEAFF. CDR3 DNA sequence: TGTGCCAGTAAGACAGCCATGAACACTGAAGCTTTCTTT.

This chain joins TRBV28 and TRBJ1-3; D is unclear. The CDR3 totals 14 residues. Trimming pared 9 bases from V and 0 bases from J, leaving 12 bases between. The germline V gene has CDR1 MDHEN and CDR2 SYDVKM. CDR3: CASLGRISGNTIYF. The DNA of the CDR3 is TGTGCCAGTCTAGGTAGGATCTCTGGAAACACCATATATTTT.

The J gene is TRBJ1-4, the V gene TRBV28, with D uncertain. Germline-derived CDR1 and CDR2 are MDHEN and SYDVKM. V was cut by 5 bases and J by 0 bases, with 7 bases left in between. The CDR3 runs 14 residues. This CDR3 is CASSTVATNEKLFF. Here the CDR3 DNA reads TGTGCCAGCAGTACGGTTGCAACTAATGAAAAACTGTTTTTT. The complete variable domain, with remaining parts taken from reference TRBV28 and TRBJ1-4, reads DVKVTQSSRYLVKRTGEKVFLECVQDMDHENMFWYRQDPGLGLRLIYFSYDVKMKEKGDIPEGYSVSREKKERFSLILESASTNQTSMYLCASSTVATNEKLFFGSGTQLSVL.

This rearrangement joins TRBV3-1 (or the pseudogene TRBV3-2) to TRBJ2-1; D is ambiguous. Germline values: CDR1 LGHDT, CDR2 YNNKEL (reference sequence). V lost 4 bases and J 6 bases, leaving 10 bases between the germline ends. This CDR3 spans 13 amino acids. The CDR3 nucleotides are TGTGCCAGCAGCCCCCTCCGTCTCAATGAGCAGTTCTTC. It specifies CASSPLRLNEQFF.

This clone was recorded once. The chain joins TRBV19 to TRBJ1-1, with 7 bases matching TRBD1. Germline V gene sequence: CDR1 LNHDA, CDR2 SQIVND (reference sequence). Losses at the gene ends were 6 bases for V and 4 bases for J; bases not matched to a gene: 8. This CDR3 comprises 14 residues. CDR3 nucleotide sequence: TGTGCCAGTAGCCAAGGACAGGTGCTCACTGAAGCTTTCTTT. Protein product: CASSQGQVLTEAFF. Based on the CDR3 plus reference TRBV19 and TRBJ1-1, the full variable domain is DGGITQSPKYLFRKEGQNVTLSCEQNLNHDAMYWYRQDPGQGLRLIYYSQIVNDFQKGDIAEGYSVSREKKESFPLTVTSAQKNPTAFYLCASSQGQVLTEAFFGQGTRLTVV.

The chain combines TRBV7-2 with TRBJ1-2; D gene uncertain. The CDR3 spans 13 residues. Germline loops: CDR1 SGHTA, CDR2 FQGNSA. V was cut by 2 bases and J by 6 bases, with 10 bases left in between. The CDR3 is CASSLRQLDGYTF. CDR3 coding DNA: TGTGCCAGCAGCTTAAGACAACTTGATGGCTACACCTTC. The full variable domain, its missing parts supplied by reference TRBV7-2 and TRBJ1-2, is GAGVSQSPSNKVTEKGKDVELRCDPISGHTALYWYRQSLGQGLEFLIYFQGNSAPDKSGLPSDRFSAERTGGSVSTLTIQRTQQEDSAVYLCASSLRQLDGYTFGSGTRLTVV.

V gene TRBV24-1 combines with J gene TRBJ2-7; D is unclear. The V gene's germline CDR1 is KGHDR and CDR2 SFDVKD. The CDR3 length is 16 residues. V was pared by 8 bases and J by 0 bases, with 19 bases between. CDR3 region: CATTWCIGPSSYEQYF. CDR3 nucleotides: TGTGCCACCACCTGGTGTATTGGCCCTAGCTCCTACGAGCAGTACTTC.

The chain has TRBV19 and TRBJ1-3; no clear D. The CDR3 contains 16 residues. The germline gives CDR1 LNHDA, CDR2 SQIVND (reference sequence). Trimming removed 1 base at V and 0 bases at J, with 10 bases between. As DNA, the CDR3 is TGTGCCAGTAGTATAGCACAGCCGAGCTCTGGAAACACCATATATTTT. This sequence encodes CASSIAQPSSGNTIYF.

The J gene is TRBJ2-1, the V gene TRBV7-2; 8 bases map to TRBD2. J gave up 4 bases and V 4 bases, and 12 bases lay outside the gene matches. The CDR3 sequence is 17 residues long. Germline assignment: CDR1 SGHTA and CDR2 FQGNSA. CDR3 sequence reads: CASSSPVGTRGYNEQFF. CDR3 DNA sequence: TGTGCCAGCAGCTCCCCGGTAGGGACTAGGGGATACAATGAGCAGTTCTTC. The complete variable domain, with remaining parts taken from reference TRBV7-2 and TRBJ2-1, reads GAGVSQSPSNKVTEKGKDVELRCDPISGHTALYWYRQSLGQGLEFLIYFQGNSAPDKSGLPSDRFSAERTGGSVSTLTIQRTQQEDSAVYLCASSSPVGTRGYNEQFFGPGTRLTVL.

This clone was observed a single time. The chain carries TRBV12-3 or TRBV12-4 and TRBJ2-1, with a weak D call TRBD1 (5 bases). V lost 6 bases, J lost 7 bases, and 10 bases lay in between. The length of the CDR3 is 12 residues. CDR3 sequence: CASRTQGNEQFF. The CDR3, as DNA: TGTGCCAGCAGAACCCAGGGTAATGAGCAGTTCTTC.

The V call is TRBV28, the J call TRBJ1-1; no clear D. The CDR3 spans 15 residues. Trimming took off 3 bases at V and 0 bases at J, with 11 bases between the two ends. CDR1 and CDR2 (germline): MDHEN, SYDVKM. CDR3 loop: CASSFRLALNTEAFF. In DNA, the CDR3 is TGTGCCAGCAGTTTTAGACTGGCCCTGAACACTGAAGCTTTCTTT.

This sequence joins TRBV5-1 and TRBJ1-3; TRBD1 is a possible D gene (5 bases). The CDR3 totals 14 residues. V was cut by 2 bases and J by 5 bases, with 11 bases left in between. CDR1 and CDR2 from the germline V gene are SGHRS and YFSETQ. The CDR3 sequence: CASSLAGPRNTIYF. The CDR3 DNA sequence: TGCGCCAGCAGCTTAGCAGGGCCCAGAAACACCATATATTTT.

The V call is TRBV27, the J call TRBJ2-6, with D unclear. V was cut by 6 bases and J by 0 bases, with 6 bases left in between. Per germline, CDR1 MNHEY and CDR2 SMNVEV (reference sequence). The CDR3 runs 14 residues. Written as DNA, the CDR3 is TGTGCCAGCAGCCCCGTCTCTGGGGCCAACGTCCTGACTTTC. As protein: CASSPVSGANVLTF.

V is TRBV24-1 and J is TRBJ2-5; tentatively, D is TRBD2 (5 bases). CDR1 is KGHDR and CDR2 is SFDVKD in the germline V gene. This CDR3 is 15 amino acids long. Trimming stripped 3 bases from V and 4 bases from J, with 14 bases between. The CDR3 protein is CATSDERASGETQYF. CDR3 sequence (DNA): TGTGCCACCAGTGATGAACGGGCAAGCGGAGAGACCCAGTACTTC.

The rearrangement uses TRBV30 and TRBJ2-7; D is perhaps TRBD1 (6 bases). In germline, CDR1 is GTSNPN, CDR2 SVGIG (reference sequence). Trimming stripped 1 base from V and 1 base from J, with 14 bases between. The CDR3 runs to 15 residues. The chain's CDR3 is CAWSDGTISSYEQYF. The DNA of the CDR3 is TGTGCCTGGAGTGACGGGACAATCAGTTCCTACGAGCAGTACTTC.

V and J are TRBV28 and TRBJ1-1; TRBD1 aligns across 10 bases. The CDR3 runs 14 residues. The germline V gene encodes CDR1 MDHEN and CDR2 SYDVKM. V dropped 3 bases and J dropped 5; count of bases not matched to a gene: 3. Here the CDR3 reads CASSFDRGRTEAFF. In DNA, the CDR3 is TGTGCCAGCAGTTTCGACAGGGGGCGGACTGAAGCTTTCTTT.

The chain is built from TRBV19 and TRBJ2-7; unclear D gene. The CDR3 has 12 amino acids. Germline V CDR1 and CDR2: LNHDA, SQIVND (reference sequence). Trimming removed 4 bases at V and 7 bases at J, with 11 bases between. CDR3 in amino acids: CASSTYPGEQYF. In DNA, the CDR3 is TGTGCCAGTAGTACCTATCCAGGTGAGCAGTACTTC.

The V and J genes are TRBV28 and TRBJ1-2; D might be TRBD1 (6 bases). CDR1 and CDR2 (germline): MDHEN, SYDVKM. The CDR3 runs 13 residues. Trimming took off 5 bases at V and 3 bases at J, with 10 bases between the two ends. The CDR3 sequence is CASSRGADYGYTF. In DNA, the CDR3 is TGTGCCAGCAGTCGGGGGGCAGACTATGGCTACACCTTC.